The source of this T cell receptor beta chain is a study of shared clonotypes between healthy human individuals. A remark on this clone: The target antigen is unknown.

The study's findings and limits: Naive subsets, compared against memory subsets, generally had larger estimated richness values.

CD45RO-negative, CCR7-positively selected cells formed the naive CD8 fraction, excluding terminally differentiated effector memory CD45RA+ cells. Authors' analysis steps: ImmunoSEQ junction-only sequences lacked quality scores, so their filtering differed. The protocol was immunoSEQ multiplex PCR, while the TCRdb copy is restricted to in-frame clones and leaves out a portion. The DNA was the basis for D and trimming; V, J and clone size are from that table. The sample carries about 2 million clones, around 96% recorded once. Sequences were obtained from naive CD8+ T cells sorted from blood. The TCR originated in a young man in good health.

The CDR3 DNA reads TGTGCCAGCAGCCCGACAGGGATGTACCAAGAGACCCAGTACTTC. It translates to CASSPTGMYQETQYF. The rearrangement joins TRBV9 to TRBJ2-5, with 7 bases matching TRBD1. This CDR3 has 15 amino acids. CDR1 and CDR2 from the germline V gene are SGDLS and YYNGEE. J gave up 0 bases and V 4 bases, and 6 bases lay outside the gene matches.